This TCR beta chain was recovered during a study of radiation and T cells in renal cell carcinoma. Specified time point: blood 4 weeks post-SBRT, at nephrectomy. Treatment given: 15 Gy SBRT to primary tumor, nephrectomy 4 weeks later. Nephrectomy followed 15 Gy stereotactic body radiation by 4 weeks. Profiling relied on immunoSEQ multiplex PCR, and the TCRdb table lists in-frame clones only, not all of them. Counted here are around 180,000 clones, roughly 90% occurring once; the ten biggest clones make up about 10%. Remarks on this clone: No antigen is known for it.

Study results and limitations: In blood, top tumor clones expanded by 2 weeks, shrinking by 4.

The TCR sequence derives from a woman between 50 and 59 years old with renal cell carcinoma. The sample in question was blood, obtained from a patient whose treatment included radiotherapy and nephrectomy.

The DNA for the CDR3 is TGTGCCAGCAGCTGGGCAGGGGGTTATTCCACTGAAGCTTTCTTT. Encoded protein: CASSWAGGYSTEAFF. The chain uses TRBV5-4 and TRBJ1-1; 7 bases align to TRBD1. This CDR3 is built from 15 residues. From germline, CDR1 is SGHNT and CDR2 YYREEE (reference sequence). V dropped 3 bases and J dropped 4; count of bases not matched to a gene: 9.